This TCR beta chain was identified in a study of cytomegalovirus exposure and HLA in healthy donors. V shed 5 bases, J shed 4 bases, and the junction held 5 bases outside the gene matches. The germline V gene encodes CDR1 MNHEY and CDR2 SMNVEV (reference sequence). The CDR3 is 14 amino acids. The PCR made use of 60 Vbeta and 13 Jbeta primers. The data were produced by immunoSEQ multiplex PCR, yet TCRdb's version contains in-frame clones alone and is incomplete. This table has about 98,000 clones, around 70% appearing once. The rearrangement links TRBV27 to TRBJ1-2; 9 bases agree with TRBD1. This clonotype was sampled from a female donor in good health and CMV-seronegative. Input material: PBMCs. CDR3 sequence reads: CASSDTGGGYGYTF. DNA for the CDR3: TGTGCCAGCAGTGATACAGGGGGCGGCTATGGCTACACCTTC.